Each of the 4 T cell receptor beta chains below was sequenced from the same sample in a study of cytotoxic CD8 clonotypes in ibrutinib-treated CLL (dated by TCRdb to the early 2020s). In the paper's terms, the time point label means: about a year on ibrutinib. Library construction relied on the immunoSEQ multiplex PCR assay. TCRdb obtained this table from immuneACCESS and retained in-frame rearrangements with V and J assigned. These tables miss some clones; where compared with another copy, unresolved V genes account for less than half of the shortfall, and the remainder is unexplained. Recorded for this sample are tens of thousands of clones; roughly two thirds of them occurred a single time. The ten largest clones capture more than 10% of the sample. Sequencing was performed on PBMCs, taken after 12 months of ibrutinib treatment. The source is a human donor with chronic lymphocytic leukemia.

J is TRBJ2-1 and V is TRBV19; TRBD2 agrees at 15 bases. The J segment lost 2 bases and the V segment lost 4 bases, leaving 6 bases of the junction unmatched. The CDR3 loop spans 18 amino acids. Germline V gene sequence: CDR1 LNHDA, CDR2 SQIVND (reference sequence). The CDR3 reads CASSNKGLAGGPYNEQFF. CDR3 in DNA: TGTGCCAGTAGTAATAAGGGACTAGCGGGGGGCCCCTACAATGAGCAGTTCTTC.

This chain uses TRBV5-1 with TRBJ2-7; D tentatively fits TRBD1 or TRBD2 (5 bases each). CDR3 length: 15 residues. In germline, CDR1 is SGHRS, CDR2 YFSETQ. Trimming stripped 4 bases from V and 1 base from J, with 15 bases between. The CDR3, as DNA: TGCGCCAGCAGCCCGGAACCGGGACGGTCCTACGAGCAGTACTTC. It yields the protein CASSPEPGRSYEQYF.

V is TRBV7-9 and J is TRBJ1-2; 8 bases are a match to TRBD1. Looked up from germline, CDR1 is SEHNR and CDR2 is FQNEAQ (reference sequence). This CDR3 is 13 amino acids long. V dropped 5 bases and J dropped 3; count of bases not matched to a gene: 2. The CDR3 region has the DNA TGTGCCAGCAGCCCAGGGGGCCACTATGGCTACACCTTC. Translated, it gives CASSPGGHYGYTF.

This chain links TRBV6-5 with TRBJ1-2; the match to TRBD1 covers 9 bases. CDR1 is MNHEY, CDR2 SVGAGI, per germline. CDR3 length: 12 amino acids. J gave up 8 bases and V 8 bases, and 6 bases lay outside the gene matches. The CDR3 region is CASGTGLDGYTF. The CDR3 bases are TGTGCCAGCGGGACAGGGCTCGACGGCTACACCTTC.